Listed below are T cell receptor beta chains from one sample, sequenced in a study of cytomegalovirus exposure and HLA in healthy donors. Using immunoSEQ multiplex PCR, the repertoire was profiled, and TCRdb retains in-frame clones only, with some absent. The repertoire holds fewer than 350,000 clones, with 70% to 90% as singletons. The specimen was PBMCs. These receptors were collected from a woman aged 18-35 years in good health and CMV-seronegative. Each CDR3 is given with its conserved first and last residue. A D gene is named only where the DNA matches it firmly. Rows give clone size only sometimes, using once, few, many, or a class for an expanded clone.

abundance | j_gene | d_gene | v_gene | CDR3aa | CDR3nt
- | TRBJ2-1 | - | TRBV5-6 | CASSLLSSYNEQFF | TGTGCCAGCAGCCTTCTTTCCTCCTACAATGAGCAGTTCTTC
- | TRBJ2-1 | - | TRBV27 | CASKFGGSYNEQFF | TGTGCCAGCAAATTTGGGGGGTCCTACAATGAGCAGTTCTTC
- | TRBJ1-2 | - | TRBV19 | CASSIDPRGPYGYTF | TGTGCCAGTAGTATAGATCCCAGGGGTCCCTATGGCTACACCTTC
few | TRBJ2-1 | TRBD1 | TRBV2 | CASSGTGGYNEQFF | TGTGCCAGCAGTGGGACAGGGGGTTACAATGAGCAGTTCTTC
- | TRBJ1-4 | - | TRBV19 | CASSRGGGNEKLFF | TGTGCCAGTAGTAGGGGGGGCGGAAATGAAAAACTGTTTTTT
- | TRBJ1-5 | - | TRBV5-1 | CASSADSGSNHPQHF | TGCGCCAGCAGCGCTGATTCGGGTAGCAATCATCCCCAGCATTTT
- | TRBJ2-3 | - | TRBV19 | CASSVTGTLRPDTQYF | TGTGCCAGTAGTGTCACCGGGACTCTTAGGCCAGATACGCAGTATTTT
- | TRBJ2-5 | - | TRBV9 | CASSVSYLGGETQYF | TGTGCCAGCAGCGTATCCTACCTCGGTGGAGAGACCCAGTACTTC
- | TRBJ2-2 | - | TRBV4-1 | CASSQLLTSGELFF | TGCGCCAGCAGCCAACTCTTAACTAGCGGGGAGCTGTTTTTT
- | TRBJ2-3 | - | TRBV5-1 | CASRLGGATDTQYF | TGCGCCAGCAGACTAGGGGGGGCTACAGATACGCAGTATTTT
- | TRBJ1-2 | TRBD1 | TRBV30 | CAWSVLGQGMGYGYTF | TGTGCCTGGAGTGTACTTGGACAGGGAATGGGCTATGGCTACACCTTC
- | TRBJ2-7 | - | TRBV5-1 | CASSPVDSYNEQYF | TGCGCCAGCAGCCCCGTGGACAGTTATAACGAGCAGTACTTC
- | TRBJ2-7 | - | TRBV19 | CASSNKWPSYEQYF | TGTGCCAGTAGTAATAAGTGGCCTTCCTACGAGCAGTACTTC
- | TRBJ1-1 | TRBD1 | TRBV7-9 | CASSLGQGDTEAFF | TGTGCCAGCAGCTTAGGACAGGGGGATACTGAAGCTTTCTTT
- | TRBJ1-2 | - | TRBV7-9 | CSSSLSGAPVYGYTF | TGTTCCAGCAGCTTAAGCGGAGCCCCTGTCTATGGCTACACCTTC
once | TRBJ1-1 | - | TRBV25-1 | CASSEGGTGWEAFF | TGTGCCAGCAGTGAAGGGGGGACCGGGTGGGAAGCTTTCTTT
- | TRBJ1-2 | TRBD1 | TRBV5-1 | CASSPRTGSYGYTF | TGCGCCAGCAGCCCCCGGACAGGCAGCTATGGCTACACCTTC
- | TRBJ1-1 | - | TRBV27 | CASSLRGSTEAFF | TGTGCCAGCAGTTTAAGAGGGTCCACTGAAGCTTTCTTT
- | TRBJ2-1 | TRBD2 | TRBV2 | CASGEDGSGGARNEQFF | TGTGCCAGCGGTGAAGATGGTAGCGGGGGGGCCCGGAATGAGCAGTTCTTC
- | TRBJ1-1 | TRBD1 | TRBV5-1 | CASSPDRVEAFF | TGCGCCAGCAGCCCTGACAGGGTTGAAGCTTTCTTT
few | TRBJ2-7 | - | TRBV5-1 | CASSHRLDSSYEQYF | TGCGCCAGCAGCCATCGGTTGGACAGTTCCTACGAGCAGTACTTC
- | TRBJ2-7 | TRBD2 | TRBV7-8 | CASTLSGGAYEQYF | TGTGCCAGCACCCTTAGCGGGGGGGCCTACGAGCAGTACTTC
once | TRBJ2-3 | - | TRBV11-2 | CASSTPRAYTDTQYF | TGTGCCAGCAGCACCCCTAGAGCATACACAGATACGCAGTATTTT
- | TRBJ1-2 | TRBD1 | TRBV27 | CASKMGQEDYGYTF | TGTGCCAGCAAAATGGGACAGGAGGACTATGGCTACACCTTC
once | TRBJ1-1 | - | TRBV6-1 | CASSVGPGHTNTEAFF | TGTGCCAGCAGTGTGGGACCGGGACACACGAACACTGAAGCTTTCTTT
- | TRBJ2-1 | TRBD2 | TRBV9 | CASSVAGLANEQFF | TGTGCCAGCAGCGTAGCTGGACTAGCAAATGAGCAGTTCTTC
- | TRBJ2-5 | TRBD2 | TRBV5-1 | CASSLGGSGGKETQYF | TGCGCCAGCAGCTTGGGGGGTAGCGGGGGTAAGGAGACCCAGTACTTC
once | TRBJ1-2 | TRBD1 | TRBV25-1 | CASSEYTGGATGYTF | TGTGCCAGCAGTGAATACACAGGGGGGGCGACGGGCTACACCTTC
- | TRBJ2-4 | TRBD1 | TRBV15 | CATSRPGTGGNIQYF | TGTGCCACCAGCAGGCCCGGGACAGGGGGCAACATTCAGTACTTC
- | TRBJ2-2 | TRBD1 | TRBV29-1 | CSVDPGQGTGELFF | TGCAGCGTTGACCCGGGACAGGGGACCGGGGAGCTGTTTTTT
- | TRBJ2-5 | TRBD2 | TRBV5-1 | CASSLDGQRSSGGTKETQYF | TGCGCCAGCAGCTTGGACGGACAAAGGTCTAGCGGGGGGACTAAAGAGACCCAGTACTTC
few | TRBJ2-1 | TRBD2 | TRBV28 | CASSYVSSGGAAANEQFF | TGTGCCAGCAGTTATGTGAGTAGCGGGGGGGCTGCTGCCAATGAGCAGTTCTTC
- | TRBJ2-7 | TRBD1 | TRBV30 | CAWSWDSAFYEQYF | TGTGCCTGGAGCTGGGACAGCGCCTTCTACGAGCAGTACTTC
- | TRBJ2-6 | TRBD1 | TRBV12-5 | CASAPPHSGGTGANVLTF | TGTGCTAGTGCCCCTCCCCACTCAGGGGGCACTGGGGCCAACGTCCTGACTTTC
- | TRBJ1-4 | - | TRBV15 | CATSREPLDTATNEKLFF | TGTGCCACCAGCAGAGAACCACTCGACACCGCAACTAATGAAAAACTGTTTTTT
- | TRBJ2-1 | TRBD2 | TRBV9 | CASSAQSGGYYNEQFF | TGTGCCAGCAGCGCACAAAGCGGGGGCTATTACAATGAGCAGTTCTTC
- | TRBJ1-3 | - | TRBV29-1 | CSVLQGAGNTIYF | TGCAGCGTTTTACAGGGAGCTGGAAACACCATATATTTT
- | TRBJ1-1 | TRBD1 | TRBV30 | CASRQGATEAFF | TGTGCCTCCAGACAGGGGGCAACTGAAGCTTTCTTT
once | TRBJ2-1 | - | TRBV5-4 | CATGGPDPYNEQFF | TGTGCCACGGGCGGGCCAGATCCCTACAATGAGCAGTTCTTC
- | TRBJ1-2 | - | TRBV13 | CASSSDTRKGYTF | TGTGCCAGCAGTTCGGACACCAGAAAGGGCTACACCTTC
- | TRBJ1-4 | TRBD1 | TRBV4-1 | CASSRDRPDEKLFF | TGCGCCAGCAGTCGGGACAGGCCGGATGAAAAACTGTTTTTT
- | TRBJ2-1 | TRBD2 | TRBV2 | CASSAEERGKNEQFF | TGTGCCAGCAGTGCTGAGGAGCGGGGGAAGAATGAGCAGTTCTTC
- | TRBJ2-2 | - | TRBV7-2 | CASSLTTLTGELFF | TGTGCCAGCAGCTTAACTACCCTCACCGGGGAGCTGTTTTTT
once | TRBJ2-1 | TRBD1 | TRBV19 | CATGQKYNEQFF | TGTGCCACGGGACAGAAATACAATGAGCAGTTCTTC
- | TRBJ1-4 | - | TRBV15 | CATSRDQGRGEKLFF | TGTGCCACCAGCAGAGATCAGGGAAGGGGCGAAAAACTGTTTTTT
- | TRBJ2-7 | TRBD1 | TRBV30 | CAWRHIPGQGSYEQYF | TGTGCCTGGAGGCATATCCCGGGACAGGGCTCCTACGAGCAGTACTTC
- | TRBJ2-5 | - | TRBV7-7 | CASSLVGTWETQYF | TGTGCTAGCAGCTTAGTGGGGACATGGGAGACCCAGTACTTC
- | TRBJ2-5 | TRBD2 | TRBV7-9 | CSSSLTLAGETQYF | TGTTCCAGCAGCTTAACCCTAGCGGGGGAGACCCAGTACTTC
- | TRBJ1-2 | TRBD1 | TRBV5-6 | CASSLVAGGRVGYTF | TGTGCCAGCAGCTTGGTGGCAGGGGGGAGAGTGGGCTACACCTTC
few | TRBJ1-1 | TRBD1 | TRBV7-9 | CASTPQGANTEAFF | TGTGCCAGCACCCCACAGGGGGCGAACACTGAAGCTTTCTTT
- | TRBJ2-7 | - | TRBV7-3 | CASSLGVGAYEQYF | TGTGCCAGCAGCCTGGGTGTCGGAGCCTACGAGCAGTACTTC
- | TRBJ2-7 | - | TRBV5-1 | CASSLRGSGEQYF | TGCGCCAGCAGCTTGAGAGGGTCTGGGGAGCAGTACTTC
few | TRBJ2-2 | - | TRBV7-7 | CASSLGPDTGELFF | TGTGCTAGCAGCCTCGGTCCTGACACCGGGGAGCTGTTTTTT
- | TRBJ1-3 | - | TRBV2 | CASTREATGNTIYF | TGTGCCAGCACTAGGGAGGCAACTGGAAACACCATATATTTT